Given below is one TCR beta chain in context. This sample is part of a study of blood T cell repertoires in COVID-19. CDR1 and CDR2 from the germline V gene are GTSNPN and SVGIG (reference sequence). J was trimmed by 0 bases and V by 0 bases; bases with no gene match: 2. The CDR3 totals 16 residues. Measured with immunoSEQ multiplex PCR; TCRdb has only the in-frame clones, and not every one. Among some 300,000 clones, around 88% were seen once, and the ten largest hold about 7%. This sequence originates from a woman in her twenties or thirties who had recovered from COVID-19. The sample was peripheral blood. V gene TRBV30 combines with J gene TRBJ2-6; 7 bases are shared with TRBD1. The CDR3 region has the DNA TGTGCCTGGAGTGTGACAGGGTCCTCTGGGGCCAACGTCCTGACTTTC. It translates to CAWSVTGSSGANVLTF.